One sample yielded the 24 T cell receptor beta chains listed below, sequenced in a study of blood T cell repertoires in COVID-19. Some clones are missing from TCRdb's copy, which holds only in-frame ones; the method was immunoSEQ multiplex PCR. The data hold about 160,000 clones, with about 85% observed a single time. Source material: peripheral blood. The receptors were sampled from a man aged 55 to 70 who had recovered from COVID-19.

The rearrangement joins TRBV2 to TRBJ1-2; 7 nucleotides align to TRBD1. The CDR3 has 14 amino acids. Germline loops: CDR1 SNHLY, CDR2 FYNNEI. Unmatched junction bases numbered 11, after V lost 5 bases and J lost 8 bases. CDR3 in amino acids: CASSRRQGMGGYTF. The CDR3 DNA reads TGTGCCAGCAGTCGCCGACAGGGCATGGGGGGCTACACCTTC. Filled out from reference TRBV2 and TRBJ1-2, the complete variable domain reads EPEVTQTPSHQVTQMGQEVILRCVPISNHLYFYWYRQILGQKVEFLVSFYNNEISEKSEIFDDQFSVERPDGSNFTLKIRSTKLEDSAMYFCASSRRQGMGGYTFGSGTRLTVV.

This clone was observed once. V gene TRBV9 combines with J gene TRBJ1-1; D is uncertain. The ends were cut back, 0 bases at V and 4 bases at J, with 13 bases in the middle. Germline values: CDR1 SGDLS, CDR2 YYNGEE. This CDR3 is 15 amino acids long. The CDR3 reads CASSVGSPAGTEAFF. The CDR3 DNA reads TGTGCCAGCAGCGTAGGGAGCCCGGCGGGCACTGAAGCTTTCTTT.

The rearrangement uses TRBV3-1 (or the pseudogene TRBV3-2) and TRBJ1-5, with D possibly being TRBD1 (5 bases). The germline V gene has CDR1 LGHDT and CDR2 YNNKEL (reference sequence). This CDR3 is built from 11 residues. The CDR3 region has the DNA TGTGGGGAGGGGAGAAGGCAGCCCCAGCATTTT. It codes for CGEGRRQPQHF.

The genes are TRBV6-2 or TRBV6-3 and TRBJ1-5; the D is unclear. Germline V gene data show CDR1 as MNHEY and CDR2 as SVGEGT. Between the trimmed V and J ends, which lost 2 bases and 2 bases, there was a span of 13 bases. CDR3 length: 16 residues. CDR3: CASSYMSAEGNQPQHF. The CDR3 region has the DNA TGTGCCAGCAGTTACATGTCCGCAGAAGGCAATCAGCCCCAGCATTTT.

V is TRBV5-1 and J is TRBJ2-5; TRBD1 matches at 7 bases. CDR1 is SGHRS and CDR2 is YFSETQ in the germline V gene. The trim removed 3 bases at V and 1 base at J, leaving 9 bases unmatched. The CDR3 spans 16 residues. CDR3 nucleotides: TGCGCCAGCAGCTCGGGGACAGCCTTTTCCCAAGAGACCCAGTACTTC. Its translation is CASSSGTAFSQETQYF.

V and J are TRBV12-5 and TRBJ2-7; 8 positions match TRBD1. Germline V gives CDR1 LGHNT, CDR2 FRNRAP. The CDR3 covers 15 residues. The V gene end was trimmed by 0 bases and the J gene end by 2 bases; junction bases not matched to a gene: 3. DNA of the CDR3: TGTGCTAGTGGTTTGGTTCGGGACAGGACCTACGAGCAGTACTTC. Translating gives CASGLVRDRTYEQYF.

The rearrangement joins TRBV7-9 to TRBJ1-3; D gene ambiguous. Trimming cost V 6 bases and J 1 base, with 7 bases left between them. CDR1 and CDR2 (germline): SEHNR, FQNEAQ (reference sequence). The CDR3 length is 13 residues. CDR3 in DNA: TGTGCCAGCAGAGAGATTTCTGGAAACACCATATATTTT. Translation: CASREISGNTIYF.

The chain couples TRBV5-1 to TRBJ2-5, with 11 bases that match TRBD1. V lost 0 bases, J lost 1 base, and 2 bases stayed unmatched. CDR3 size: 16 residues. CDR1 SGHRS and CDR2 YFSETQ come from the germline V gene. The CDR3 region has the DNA TGCGCCAGCAGCTTGGCGGGGACAGGGGGCCAAGAGACCCAGTACTTC. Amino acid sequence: CASSLAGTGGQETQYF.

CDR3 bases: TGTGCCAGCAGTGAAGGGCAGGGAAAAGTGGTGGCCAAAAACATTCAGTACTTC. It is translated as CASSEGQGKVVAKNIQYF. This chain connects TRBV2 to TRBJ2-4, with a weak D call TRBD1 (5 bases). Between the trimmed V and J ends, which lost 1 base and 1 base, there was a span of 17 bases. From germline, CDR1 is SNHLY and CDR2 FYNNEI. The CDR3 contains 18 residues.

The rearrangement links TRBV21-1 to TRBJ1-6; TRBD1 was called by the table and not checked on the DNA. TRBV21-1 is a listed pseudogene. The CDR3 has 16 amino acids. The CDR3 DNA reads TGTGCCAGCAGCACCAGGGTAGCCTACTATAATTCACCCCTCCACTTT. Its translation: CASSTRVAYYNSPLHF.

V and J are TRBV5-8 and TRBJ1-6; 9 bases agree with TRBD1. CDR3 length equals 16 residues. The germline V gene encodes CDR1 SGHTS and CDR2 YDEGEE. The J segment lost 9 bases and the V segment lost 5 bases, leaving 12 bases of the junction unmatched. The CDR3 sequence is CASRPTGGRSGSPLHF. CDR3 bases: TGTGCCAGCAGACCGACAGGGGGACGTTCGGGTTCACCCCTCCACTTT.

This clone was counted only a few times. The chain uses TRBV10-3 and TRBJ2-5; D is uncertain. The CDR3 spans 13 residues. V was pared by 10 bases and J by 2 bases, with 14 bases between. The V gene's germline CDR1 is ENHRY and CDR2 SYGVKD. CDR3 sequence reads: CATADSLQETQYF. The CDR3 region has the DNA TGTGCCACCGCCGACTCGCTGCAAGAGACCCAGTACTTC.

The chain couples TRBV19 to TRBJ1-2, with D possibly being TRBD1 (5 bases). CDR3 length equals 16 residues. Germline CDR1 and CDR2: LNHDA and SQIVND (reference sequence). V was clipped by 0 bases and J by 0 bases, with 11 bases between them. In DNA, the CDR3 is TGTGCCAGTAGTATAGATCACCGGACAACTAACTATGGCTACACCTTC. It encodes CASSIDHRTTNYGYTF.

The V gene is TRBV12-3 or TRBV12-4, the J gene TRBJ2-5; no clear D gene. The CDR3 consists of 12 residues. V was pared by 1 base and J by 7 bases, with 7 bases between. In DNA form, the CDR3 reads TGTGCCAGCAGTTTAGGGTACGGGACCCAGTACTTC. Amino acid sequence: CASSLGYGTQYF.

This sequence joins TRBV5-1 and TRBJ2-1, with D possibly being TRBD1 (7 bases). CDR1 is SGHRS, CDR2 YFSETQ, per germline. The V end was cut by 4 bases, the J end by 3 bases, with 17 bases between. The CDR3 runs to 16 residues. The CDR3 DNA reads TGCGCCAGCAGCCCGAGGGGGGACAGTAACTACAATGAGCAGTTCTTC. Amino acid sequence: CASSPRGDSNYNEQFF.

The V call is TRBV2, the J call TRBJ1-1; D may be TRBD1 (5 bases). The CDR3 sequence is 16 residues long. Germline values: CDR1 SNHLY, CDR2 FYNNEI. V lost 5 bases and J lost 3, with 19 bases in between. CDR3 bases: TGTGCCAGCAGTCAGGGCTTTGGGAAGGTAGACACTGAAGCTTTCTTT. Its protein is CASSQGFGKVDTEAFF.

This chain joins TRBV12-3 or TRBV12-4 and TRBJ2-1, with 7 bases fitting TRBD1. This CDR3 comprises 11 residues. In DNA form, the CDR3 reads TGTGCAACGCGGACAGGTTATGAGCAGTTCTTC. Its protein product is CATRTGYEQFF.

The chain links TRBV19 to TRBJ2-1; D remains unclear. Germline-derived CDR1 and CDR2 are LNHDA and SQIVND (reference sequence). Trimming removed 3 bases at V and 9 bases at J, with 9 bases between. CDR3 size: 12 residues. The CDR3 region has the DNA TGTGCCAGTAGTATGAATATCGGTGAGCAGTTCTTC. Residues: CASSMNIGEQFF.

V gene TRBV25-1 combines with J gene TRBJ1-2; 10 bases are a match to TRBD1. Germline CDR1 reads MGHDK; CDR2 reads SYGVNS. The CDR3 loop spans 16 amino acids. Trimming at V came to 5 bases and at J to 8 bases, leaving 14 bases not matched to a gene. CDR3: CASSPSTGTGVRGYTF. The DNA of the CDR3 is TGTGCCAGCAGTCCTTCCACCGGGACAGGGGTGAGAGGCTACACCTTC.

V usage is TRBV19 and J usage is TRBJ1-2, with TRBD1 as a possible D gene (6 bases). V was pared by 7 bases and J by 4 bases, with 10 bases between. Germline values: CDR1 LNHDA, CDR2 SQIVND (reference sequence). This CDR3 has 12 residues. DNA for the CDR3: TGTGCCAGTAACAGGGCCGGCTATGGCTACACCTTC. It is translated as CASNRAGYGYTF.

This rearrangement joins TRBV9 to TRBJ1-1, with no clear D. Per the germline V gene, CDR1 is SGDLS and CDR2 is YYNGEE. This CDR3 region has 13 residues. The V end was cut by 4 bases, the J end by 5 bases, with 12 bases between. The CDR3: CASSPTPGTEAFF. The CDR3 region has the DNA TGTGCCAGCAGCCCAACCCCCGGGACTGAAGCTTTCTTT.

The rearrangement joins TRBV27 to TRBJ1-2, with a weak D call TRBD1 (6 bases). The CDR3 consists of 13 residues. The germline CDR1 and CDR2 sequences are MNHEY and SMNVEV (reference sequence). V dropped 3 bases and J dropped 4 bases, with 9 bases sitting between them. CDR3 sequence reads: CASSFTTGYGYTF. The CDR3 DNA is TGTGCCAGCAGTTTCACGACAGGCTATGGCTACACCTTC.

The CDR3 nucleotides are TGTGCCAGTAGTATGGGGACTAGCAAACAGTACTTC. Translation gives CASSMGTSKQYF. The rearrangement uses TRBV19 and TRBJ2-7; 9 bases are a match to TRBD2. Per germline, CDR1 LNHDA and CDR2 SQIVND (reference sequence). CDR3 length equals 12 residues. With V trimmed by 3 bases and J by 10 bases, 4 bases remained unmatched.

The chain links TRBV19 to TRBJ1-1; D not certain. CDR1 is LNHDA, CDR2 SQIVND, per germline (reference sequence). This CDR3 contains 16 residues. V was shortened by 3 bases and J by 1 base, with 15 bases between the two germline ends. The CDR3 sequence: CASSMRTGTANTEAFF. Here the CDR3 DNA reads TGTGCCAGTAGTATGAGAACCGGTACAGCGAACACTGAAGCTTTCTTT.